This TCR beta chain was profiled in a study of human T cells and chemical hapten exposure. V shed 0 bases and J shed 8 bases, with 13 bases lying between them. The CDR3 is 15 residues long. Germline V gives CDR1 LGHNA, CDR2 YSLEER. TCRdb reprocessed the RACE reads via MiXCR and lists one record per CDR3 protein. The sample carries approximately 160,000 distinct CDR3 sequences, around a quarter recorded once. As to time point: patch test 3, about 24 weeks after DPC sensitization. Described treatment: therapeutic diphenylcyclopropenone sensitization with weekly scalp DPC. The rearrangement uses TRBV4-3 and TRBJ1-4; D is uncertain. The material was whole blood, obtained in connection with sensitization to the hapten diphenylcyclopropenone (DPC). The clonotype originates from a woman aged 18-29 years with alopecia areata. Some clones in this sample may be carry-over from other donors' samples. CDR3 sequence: CASSQDLGGGEKLFF. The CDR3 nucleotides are TGCGCCAGCAGCCAAGATTTGGGAGGAGGAGAAAAACTGTTTTTT.